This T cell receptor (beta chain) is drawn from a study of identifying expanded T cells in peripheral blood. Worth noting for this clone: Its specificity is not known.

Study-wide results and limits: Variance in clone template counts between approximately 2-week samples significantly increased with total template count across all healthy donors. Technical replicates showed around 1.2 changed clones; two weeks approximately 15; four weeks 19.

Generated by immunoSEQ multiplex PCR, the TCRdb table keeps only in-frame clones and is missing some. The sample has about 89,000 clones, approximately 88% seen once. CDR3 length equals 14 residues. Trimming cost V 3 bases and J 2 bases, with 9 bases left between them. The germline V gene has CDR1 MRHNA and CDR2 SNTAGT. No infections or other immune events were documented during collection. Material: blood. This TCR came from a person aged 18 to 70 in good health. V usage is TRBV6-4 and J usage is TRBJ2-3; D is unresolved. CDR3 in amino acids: CASSERAVTDTQYF. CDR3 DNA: TGTGCCAGCAGTGAACGGGCCGTCACAGATACGCAGTATTTT.